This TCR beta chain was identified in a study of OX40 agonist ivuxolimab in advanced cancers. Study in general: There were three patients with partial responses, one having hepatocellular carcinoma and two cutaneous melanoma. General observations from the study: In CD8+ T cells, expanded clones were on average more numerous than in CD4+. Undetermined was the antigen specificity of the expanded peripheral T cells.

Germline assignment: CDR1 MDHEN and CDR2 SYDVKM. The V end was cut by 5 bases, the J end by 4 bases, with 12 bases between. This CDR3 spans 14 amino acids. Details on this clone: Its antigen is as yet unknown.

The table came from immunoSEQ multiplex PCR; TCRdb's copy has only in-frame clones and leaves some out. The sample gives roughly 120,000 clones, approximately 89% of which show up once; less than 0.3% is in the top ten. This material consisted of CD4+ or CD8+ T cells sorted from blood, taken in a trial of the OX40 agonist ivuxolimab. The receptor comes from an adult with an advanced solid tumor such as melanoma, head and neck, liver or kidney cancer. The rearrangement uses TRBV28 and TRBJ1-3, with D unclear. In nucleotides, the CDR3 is TGTGCCAGCAGTCCGACCCAATCCGGAAACACCATATATTTT. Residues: CASSPTQSGNTIYF.